A single sample gave rise to the 10 T cell receptor beta chains below, sequenced in a study of cytomegalovirus exposure and HLA in healthy donors. The PCR used 60 Vbeta and 13 Jbeta primers. Some clones are missing from TCRdb's copy, which holds only in-frame ones; the method was immunoSEQ multiplex PCR. The sample shows 150,000 to 200,000 clones, over 65% of them seen only once. The specimen sequenced was PBMCs. Receptors were obtained from a man aged 18 to 35 in good health and CMV-seronegative.

The J gene is TRBJ2-7, the V gene TRBV9; 8 bases are a match to TRBD1. Trimming took 0 bases from V and 2 from J; bases not matched to a gene: 1. The CDR3 extends over 14 amino acids. The germline V gene encodes CDR1 SGDLS and CDR2 YYNGEE. For the CDR3, the DNA is TGTGCCAGCAGCGTAGGGACAGGGACCTACGAGCAGTACTTC. Its protein is CASSVGTGTYEQYF.

This rearrangement joins TRBV5-1 to TRBJ2-2, with D hard to call. Germline CDR1 SGHRS, CDR2 YFSETQ. This CDR3 is built from 14 residues. Here the CDR3 reads CASFPISNTGELFF. The CDR3 region has the DNA TGCGCTAGTTTCCCGATCTCGAACACCGGGGAGCTGTTTTTT.

The rearrangement joins TRBV6-1 to TRBJ2-1, with TRBD2 identical over 14 bases. CDR1 is MNHNS and CDR2 is SASEGT in the germline V gene. This CDR3 spans 18 amino acids. With 2 bases clipped from V and 6 bases from J, the junction kept 9 bases outside the gene matches. CDR3: CASSEPFLTSGRGNEQFF. The CDR3 DNA is TGTGCCAGCAGTGAACCATTCCTGACTAGCGGGAGGGGCAATGAGCAGTTCTTC.

The chain carries TRBV6-5 and TRBJ2-1; the match to TRBD1 covers 7 bases. The CDR3 loop spans 15 amino acids. The germline V gene has CDR1 MNHEY and CDR2 SVGAGI. The J segment lost 4 bases and the V segment lost 6 bases, leaving 9 bases of the junction unmatched. The CDR3 DNA reads TGTGCCAGCAGGGTGTGGGCAGGGGGATACAATGAGCAGTTCTTC. The encoded protein is CASRVWAGGYNEQFF.

The rearrangement joins TRBV13 to TRBJ1-1; weak D call: TRBD1 (5 bases). This CDR3 has 16 amino acids. With 3 bases removed from V and 2 bases from J, the gap between germline ends came to 16 bases. CDR1 is PRHDT and CDR2 is FYEKMQ in the germline V gene (reference sequence). The CDR3 region is CASSFGRGRANTEAFF. The CDR3 DNA is TGTGCCAGCAGCTTCGGGAGGGGAAGAGCAAACACTGAAGCTTTCTTT. Full variable domain (remainder filled in from reference TRBV13 and TRBJ1-1): AAGVIQSPRHLIKEKRETATLKCYPIPRHDTVYWYQQGPGQDPQFLISFYEKMQSDKGSIPDRFSAQQFSDYHSELNMSSLELGDSALYFCASSFGRGRANTEAFFGQGTRLTVV.

The rearrangement links TRBV6-1 to TRBJ2-1; 8 bases are a match to TRBD2. V shed 5 bases, J shed 7 bases, and the junction held 7 bases outside the gene matches. This CDR3 has 14 amino acids. Germline V gene data show CDR1 as MNHNS and CDR2 as SASEGT. The CDR3 region has the DNA TGTGCCAGCAGTCTGAGCGGGGGCTCGAATGAGCAGTTCTTC. Amino acid sequence: CASSLSGGSNEQFF.

The chain couples TRBV11-3 to TRBJ2-7; a weak D match, TRBD1 (5 bases). Germline V gene sequence: CDR1 SGHNT, CDR2 YENEEA. This CDR3 region has 13 residues. The V and J ends lost 3 bases and 0 bases respectively, with 6 bases between them. In DNA, the CDR3 is TGTGCCAGCAGCTTTGACAGCTCCTACGAGCAGTACTTC. Translated, it gives CASSFDSSYEQYF.

The V gene is TRBV7-3, the J gene TRBJ2-7; D gene unclear. Germline CDR1 SGHTA, CDR2 FQGTGA. Trimming removed 6 bases from V and 6 bases from J, with 15 bases in between. This CDR3 spans 13 amino acids. The CDR3 region has the DNA TGTGCCAGCAGTTCCGCTCTATCTGGCGAGCAGTACTTC. It translates to CASSSALSGEQYF.

The chain uses TRBV28 and TRBJ1-1; no reliable D call. V lost 5 bases and J 1 base, leaving 11 bases between the germline ends. CDR1 and CDR2 from the germline V gene are MDHEN and SYDVKM. The CDR3 loop spans 14 amino acids. CDR3 residues: CASSAAGKNTEAFF. Here the CDR3 DNA reads TGTGCCAGCAGTGCCGCGGGGAAGAACACTGAAGCTTTCTTT.

The chain combines TRBV11-2 with TRBJ2-7; D perhaps matches TRBD1 (5 bases). Germline V lookup: CDR1 SGHAT, CDR2 FQNNGV. The V gene lost 5 bases and the J gene lost 2 bases, with 16 bases spanning the gap. The CDR3 is 15 residues long. CDR3 sequence reads: CASSVERTSPYEQYF. The DNA of the CDR3 is TGTGCCAGCAGCGTGGAGAGGACATCACCCTACGAGCAGTACTTC.